This TCR beta chain was recorded in a study of blood T cell repertoires in COVID-19. Study-level information: COVID-19 samples, acute and convalescent, were from the United States, Italy and Spain. Sample material is recorded as cDNA or gDNA derived from T cells, B-cell-depleted T cells, or PBMCs.

Study processing details: The assay estimated nucleated cells by amplifying reference gene primers. The table came from immunoSEQ multiplex PCR; TCRdb's copy has only in-frame clones and leaves some out. The V and J calls and the clone size are those of that table, but D and trimming were determined from the DNA. The sample has approximately 70,000 clones, 70% to 90% seen once; the top ten hold about 1.2%. The CDR3 runs 17 residues. Germline V gene lookup returns CDR1 LNHDA and CDR2 SQIVND (reference sequence). V lost 4 bases and J 1 base, leaving 19 bases between the germline ends. V gene TRBV19 combines with J gene TRBJ2-5; D possibly corresponds to TRBD2 (5 bases). The sequence came from a woman aged 60 to 75 with acute or convalescent COVID-19. Sequenced input: peripheral blood. The CDR3 is CASSRTPRRVIQETQYF. The CDR3 DNA follows: TGTGCCAGTAGTAGGACTCCCCGGCGAGTGATCCAAGAGACCCAGTACTTC.